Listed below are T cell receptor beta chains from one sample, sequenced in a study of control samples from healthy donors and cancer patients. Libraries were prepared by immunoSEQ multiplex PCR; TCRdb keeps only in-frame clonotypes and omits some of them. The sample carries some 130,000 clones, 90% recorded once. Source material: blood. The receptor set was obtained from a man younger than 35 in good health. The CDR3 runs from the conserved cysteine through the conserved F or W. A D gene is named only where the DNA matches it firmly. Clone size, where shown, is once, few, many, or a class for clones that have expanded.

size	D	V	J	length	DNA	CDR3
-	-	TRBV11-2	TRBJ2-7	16	TGTGCCAGCAGCCCCCGGCCGGTTGAGGGGCCCTACGAGCAGTACTTC	CASSPRPVEGPYEQYF
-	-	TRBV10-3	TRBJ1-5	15	TGTGCCATCAGTGAGTCGACAGATAGCAATCAGCCCCAGCATTTT	CAISESTDSNQPQHF
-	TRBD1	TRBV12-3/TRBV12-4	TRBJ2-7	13	TGTGCCAGCACCTTAGGGGGCTACTACGAGCAGTACTTC	CASTLGGYYEQYF
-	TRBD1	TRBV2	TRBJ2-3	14	TGTGCCAGCAGGGGAGACAGGGGGAGTGATACGCAGTATTTT	CASRGDRGSDTQYF
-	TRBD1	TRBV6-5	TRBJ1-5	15	TGTGCCAGCAGCCACAGGGGGATGGGGAATCAGCCCCAGCATTTT	CASSHRGMGNQPQHF
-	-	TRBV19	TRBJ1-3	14	TGTGCCAGTAGTATTCTAGGCTCTGGAAACACCATATATTTT	CASSILGSGNTIYF
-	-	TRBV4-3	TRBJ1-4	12	TGCGCCAGCAGCCAAGACGGAGAAAAACTGTTTTTT	CASSQDGEKLFF
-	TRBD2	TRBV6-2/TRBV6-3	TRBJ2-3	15	TGTGCCAGCAGTTACGGGCTGCGGGAGTTGAATACGCAGTATTTT	CASSYGLRELNTQYF
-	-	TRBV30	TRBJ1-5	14	TGTGCCTGGAGTGTATTGGGGGGCAATCAGCCCCAGCATTTT	CAWSVLGGNQPQHF
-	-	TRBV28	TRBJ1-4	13	TGTGCCAGCAGTTCCATCAGAATGGAAAAACTGTTTTTT	CASSSIRMEKLFF
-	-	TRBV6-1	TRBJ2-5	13	TGTGCCAGCAGTGAAGTGACGCTGGAGACCCAGTACTTC	CASSEVTLETQYF
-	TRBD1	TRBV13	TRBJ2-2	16	TGTGCCAGCAGCCTTACACAGGAGACAGGGAACGGGGAGCTGTTTTTT	CASSLTQETGNGELFF
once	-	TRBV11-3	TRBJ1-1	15	TGTGCCAGCAGCCCCACGACACCTATGAACACTGAAGCTTTCTTT	CASSPTTPMNTEAFF
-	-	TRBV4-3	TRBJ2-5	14	TGCGCCAGCAGCCAAGATCGCGGTAGGGAGACCCAGTACTTC	CASSQDRGRETQYF
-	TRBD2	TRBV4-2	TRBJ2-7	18	TGTGCCAGCAGCCGAGAAGGGACTAGCGGGGGGGCTCTCTACGAGCAGTACTTC	CASSREGTSGGALYEQYF
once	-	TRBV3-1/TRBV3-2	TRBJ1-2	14	TGTGCCAGCAGCGAACGGGACTCGTACTATGGCTACACCTTC	CASSERDSYYGYTF
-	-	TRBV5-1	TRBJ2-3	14	TGCGCCAGCAAGAGCGGCAGGGCCTCAGATACGCAGTATTTT	CASKSGRASDTQYF
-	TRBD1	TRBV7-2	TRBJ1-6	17	TGTGCCAGCACGACTGGACAGGGGGTTACCTATAATTCACCCCTCCACTTT	CASTTGQGVTYNSPLHF
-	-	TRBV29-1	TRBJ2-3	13	TGCAGCGTTGCCGGCCAATTCACAGATACGCAGTATTTT	CSVAGQFTDTQYF
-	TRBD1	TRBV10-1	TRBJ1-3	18	TGCGCCAGCAGTGACTTATGGCATACAGGGGGCGCAGGAGACACCATATATTTT	CASSDLWHTGGAGDTIYF
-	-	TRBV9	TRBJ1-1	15	TGTGCCAGCAGCGTAGTCAGGGGCGGGAACACTGAAGCTTTCTTT	CASSVVRGGNTEAFF
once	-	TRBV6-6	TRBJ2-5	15	TGTGCCAGCAGTTACTCCGGACCCAGGGGAGAGACCCAGTACTTC	CASSYSGPRGETQYF
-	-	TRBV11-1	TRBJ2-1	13	TGTGCCAGCAGCTCATATGGCTCTCGGGAGCAGTTCTTC	CASSSYGSREQFF
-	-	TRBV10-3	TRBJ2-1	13	TGTGCCATCAGCCGGGACTCGCCCCAGACGCAGTTCTTC	CAISRDSPQTQFF
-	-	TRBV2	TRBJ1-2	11	TGTGCCAGCAGGGATTCCTATGGCTACACCTTC	CASRDSYGYTF
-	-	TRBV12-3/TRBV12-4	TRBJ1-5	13	TGTGCCAGCAGTTTGACTGAGAGTCAGCCCCAGCATTTT	CASSLTESQPQHF
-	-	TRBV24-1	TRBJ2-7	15	TGTGCCACCAGTGATCCTAGGAGGGGAGGTTACGAGCAGTACTTC	CATSDPRRGGYEQYF
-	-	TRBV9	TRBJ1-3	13	TGTGCCAGCAGCGCCCATACTGGAAACACCATATATTTT	CASSAHTGNTIYF
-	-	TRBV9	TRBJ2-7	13	TGTGCCAGCAGCATAACCCCTTCCTACGAGCAGTACTTC	CASSITPSYEQYF
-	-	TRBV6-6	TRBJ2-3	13	TGTGCCAGCAGTCAACGCTACACAGATACGCAGTATTTT	CASSQRYTDTQYF
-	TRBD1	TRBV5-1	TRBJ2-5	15	TGCGCCAGCAGCCAAGGACAGGGCCGTGGGGAGACCCAGTACTTC	CASSQGQGRGETQYF
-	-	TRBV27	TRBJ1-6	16	TGTGCCAGCAGGGCACAGGGCCAGGGCGGCATTTCACCCCTCCACTTT	CASRAQGQGGISPLHF
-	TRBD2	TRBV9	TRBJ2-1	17	TGTGCCAGCAGCCTCCGGACTAGCGGGGGGGTTGTTAATGAGCAGTTCTTC	CASSLRTSGGVVNEQFF
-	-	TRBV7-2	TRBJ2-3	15	TGTGCCAGCAGCTTAGGACAAACAGCCGCAGATACGCAGTATTTT	CASSLGQTAADTQYF
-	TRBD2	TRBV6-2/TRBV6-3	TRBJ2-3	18	TGTGCCAGCAGTTGGCCGGAACCGGGACTAGCGGAACAAGATACGCAGTATTTT	CASSWPEPGLAEQDTQYF
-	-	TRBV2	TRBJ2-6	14	TGTGCCAGCAAGGACATCTCTGGGGCCAACGTCCTGACTTTC	CASKDISGANVLTF
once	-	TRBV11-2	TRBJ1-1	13	TGTGCCAGCAGACATACACGGAACACTGAAGCTTTCTTT	CASRHTRNTEAFF
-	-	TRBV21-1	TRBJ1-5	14	TGTGCCAGCAGCAAAGAAGGTCGGGGACAGCCCCAGCATTTT	CASSKEGRGQPQHF
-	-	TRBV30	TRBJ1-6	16	TGTGCCTGGAGTGTCCTTCGGGGCAGGGGAGGATCACCCCTCCACTTT	CAWSVLRGRGGSPLHF
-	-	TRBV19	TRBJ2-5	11	TGTGCCAGTAGTCAGACTGAGACCCAGTACTTC	CASSQTETQYF
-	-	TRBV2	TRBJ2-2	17	TGTGCCAGCAACCGGGGAAAAGGAAGGGTTTACGCCGGGGAGCTGTTTTTT	CASNRGKGRVYAGELFF
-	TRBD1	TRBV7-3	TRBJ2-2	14	TGTGCCAGCAGCCAGGGACAGCTCCCCGGGGAGCTGTTTTTT	CASSQGQLPGELFF
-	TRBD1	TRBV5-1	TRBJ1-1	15	TGCGCCAGCAGCTTGGAAGGAGGGGGCTCCACTGAAGCTTTCTTT	CASSLEGGGSTEAFF
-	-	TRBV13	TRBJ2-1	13	TGTGCCAGCAGCTTGGGACCCGCCAATGAGCAGTTCTTC	CASSLGPANEQFF
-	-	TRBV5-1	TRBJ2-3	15	TGCGCCAGCAGCTTGCCCTCTACTAGCACAGATACGCAGTATTTT	CASSLPSTSTDTQYF
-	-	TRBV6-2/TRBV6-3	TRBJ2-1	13	TGTGCCAGCAGTTACGACGCACTAGCCGATCAGTTCTTC	CASSYDALADQFF
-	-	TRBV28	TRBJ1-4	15	TGTGCCAGCAGTTTAGCAGGGGACGAAAATGAAAAACTGTTTTTT	CASSLAGDENEKLFF
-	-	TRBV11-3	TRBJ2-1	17	TGTGCCAGCAGGGAAGGGCGGGGTCCCCACTCCTACAATGAGCAGTTCTTC	CASREGRGPHSYNEQFF
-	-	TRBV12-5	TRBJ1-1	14	TGTGCTAGTCCCCCCACGGGGAAATGGGCTAAAGCTTTCTTT	CASPPTGKWAKAFF
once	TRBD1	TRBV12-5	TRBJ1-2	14	TGTGCTAGTGGCTCAGGACAGGGCGGATATGGCTACACCTTC	CASGSGQGGYGYTF
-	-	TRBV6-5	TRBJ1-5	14	TGTGCCAGCAGTCCCAGGGGCATAGGACAGCCCCAGCATTTT	CASSPRGIGQPQHF
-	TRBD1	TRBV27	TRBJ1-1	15	TGTGCCAGCACCCGGGACAGGGGGCGGAACACTGAAGCTTTCTTT	CASTRDRGRNTEAFF